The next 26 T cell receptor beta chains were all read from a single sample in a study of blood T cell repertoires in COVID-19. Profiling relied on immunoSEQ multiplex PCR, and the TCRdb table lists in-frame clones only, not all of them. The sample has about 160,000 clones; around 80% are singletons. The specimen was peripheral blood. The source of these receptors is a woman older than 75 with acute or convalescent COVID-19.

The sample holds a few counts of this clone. The CDR3 is CASSGTDRRAFF. The CDR3 nucleotides read TGTGCCAGCAGTGGGACAGACAGGAGAGCTTTCTTT. The chain recombines TRBV2 with TRBJ1-1, with D possibly matching TRBD1 (6 bases). The V and J ends lost 4 bases and 10 bases respectively, with 13 bases between them. Germline V gives CDR1 SNHLY, CDR2 FYNNEI. The CDR3 has 12 residues.

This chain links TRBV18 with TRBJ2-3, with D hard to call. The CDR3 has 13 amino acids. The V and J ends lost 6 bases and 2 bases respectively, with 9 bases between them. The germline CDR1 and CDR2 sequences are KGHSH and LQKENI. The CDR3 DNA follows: TGTGCCAGCTCCCATGACTCCACAGATACGCAGTATTTT. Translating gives CASSHDSTDTQYF.

As DNA, the CDR3 is TGCGCCAGCAGCTTGGGCACAGTATCCTACAATGAGCAGTTCTTC. Protein sequence: CASSLGTVSYNEQFF. The chain couples TRBV5-1 to TRBJ2-1; D uncertain. The CDR3 has 15 residues. V was trimmed by 0 bases and J by 1 base, leaving 8 bases between them. Germline CDR1 is SGHRS and CDR2 is YFSETQ.

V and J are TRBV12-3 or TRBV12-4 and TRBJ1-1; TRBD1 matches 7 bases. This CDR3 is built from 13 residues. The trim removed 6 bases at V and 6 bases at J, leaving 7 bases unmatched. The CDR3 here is CASRPGQISEAFF. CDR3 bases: TGTGCCAGCAGGCCGGGACAGATCTCTGAAGCTTTCTTT.

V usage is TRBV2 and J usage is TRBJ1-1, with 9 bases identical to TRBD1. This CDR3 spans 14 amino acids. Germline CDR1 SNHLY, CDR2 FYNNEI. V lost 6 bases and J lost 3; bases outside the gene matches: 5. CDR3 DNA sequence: TGTGCCAGCAGACCGGGACAGGGTGACACTGAAGCTTTCTTT. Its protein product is CASRPGQGDTEAFF. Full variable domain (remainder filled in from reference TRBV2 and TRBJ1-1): EPEVTQTPSHQVTQMGQEVILRCVPISNHLYFYWYRQILGQKVEFLVSFYNNEISEKSEIFDDQFSVERPDGSNFTLKIRSTKLEDSAMYFCASRPGQGDTEAFFGQGTRLTVV.

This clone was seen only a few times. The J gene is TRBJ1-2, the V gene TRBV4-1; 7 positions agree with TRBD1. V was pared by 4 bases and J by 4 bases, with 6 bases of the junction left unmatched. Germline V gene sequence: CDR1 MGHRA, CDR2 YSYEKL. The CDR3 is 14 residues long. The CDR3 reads CASSRQGASYGYTF. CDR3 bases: TGCGCCAGCAGCCGACAGGGAGCCTCCTATGGCTACACCTTC.

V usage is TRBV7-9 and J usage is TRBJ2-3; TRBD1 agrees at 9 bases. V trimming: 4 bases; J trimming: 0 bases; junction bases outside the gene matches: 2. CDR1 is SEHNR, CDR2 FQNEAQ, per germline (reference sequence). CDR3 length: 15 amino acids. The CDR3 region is CASSSGQGSTDTQYF. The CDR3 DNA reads TGTGCCAGCAGCTCGGGACAGGGCAGCACAGATACGCAGTATTTT.

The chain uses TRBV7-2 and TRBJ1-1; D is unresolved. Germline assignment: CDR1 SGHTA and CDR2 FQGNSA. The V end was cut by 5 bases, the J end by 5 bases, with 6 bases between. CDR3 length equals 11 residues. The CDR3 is CASSPRTEAFF. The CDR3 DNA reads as TGTGCCAGCAGCCCGCGGACTGAAGCTTTCTTT.

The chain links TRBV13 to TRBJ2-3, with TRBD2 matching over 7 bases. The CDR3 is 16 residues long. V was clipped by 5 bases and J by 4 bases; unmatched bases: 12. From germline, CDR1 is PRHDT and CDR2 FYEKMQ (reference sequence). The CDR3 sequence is CASSQRLGRESDTQYF. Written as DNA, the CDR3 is TGTGCCAGCAGCCAAAGGCTGGGGCGGGAGTCAGATACGCAGTATTTT.

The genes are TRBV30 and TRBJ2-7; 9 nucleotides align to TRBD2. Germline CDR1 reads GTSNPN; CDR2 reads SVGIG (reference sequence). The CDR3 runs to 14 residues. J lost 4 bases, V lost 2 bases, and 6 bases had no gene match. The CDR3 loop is CAWSRGLATYEQYF. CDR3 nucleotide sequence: TGTGCCTGGAGTAGAGGACTAGCGACATACGAGCAGTACTTC.

For the CDR3, the DNA is TGTGCCAGCAGCCCAGACAGGGCCGCGGCAGATACGCAGTATTTT. Amino acids: CASSPDRAAADTQYF. The gene calls are TRBV5-4 and TRBJ2-3, with 7 nucleotides matching TRBD1. Germline V CDR1 and CDR2: SGHNT, YYREEE (reference sequence). The CDR3 consists of 15 residues. V lost 4 bases to trimming and J lost 4 bases; unmatched junction nucleotides: 9.

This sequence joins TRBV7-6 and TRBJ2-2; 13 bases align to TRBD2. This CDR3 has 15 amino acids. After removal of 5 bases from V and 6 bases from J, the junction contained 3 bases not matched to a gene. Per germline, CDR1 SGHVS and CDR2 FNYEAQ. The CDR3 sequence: CASSPGTSGAGELFF. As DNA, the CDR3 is TGTGCCAGCAGCCCCGGGACTAGCGGGGCCGGGGAGCTGTTTTTT.

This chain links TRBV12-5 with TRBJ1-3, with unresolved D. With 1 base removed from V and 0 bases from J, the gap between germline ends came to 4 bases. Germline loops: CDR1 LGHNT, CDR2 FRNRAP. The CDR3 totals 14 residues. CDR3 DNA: TGTGCTAGTGGTTTGGGCGGCTCTGGAAACACCATATATTTT. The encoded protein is CASGLGGSGNTIYF.

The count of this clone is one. The CDR3 protein is CASRGLADTGELFF. The DNA of the CDR3 is TGTGCCAGTAGAGGACTAGCGGACACCGGGGAGCTGTTTTTT. The chain couples TRBV19 to TRBJ2-2, with 10 bases matching TRBD2. The CDR3 length is 14 residues. V shed 6 bases and J 3 bases; nucleotides not matched to a gene: 1. Germline V gene lookup returns CDR1 LNHDA and CDR2 SQIVND (reference sequence).

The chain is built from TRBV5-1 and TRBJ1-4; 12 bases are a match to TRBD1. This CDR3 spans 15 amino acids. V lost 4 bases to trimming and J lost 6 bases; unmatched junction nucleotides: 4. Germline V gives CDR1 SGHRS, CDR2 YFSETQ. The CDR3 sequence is CASSEGQGAHEKLFF. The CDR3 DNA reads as TGCGCCAGCAGCGAGGGACAGGGGGCCCATGAAAAACTGTTTTTT. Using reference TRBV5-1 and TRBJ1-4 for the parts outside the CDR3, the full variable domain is KAGVTQTPRYLIKTRGQQVTLSCSPISGHRSVSWYQQTPGQGLQFLFEYFSETQRNKGNFPGRFSGRQFSNSRSEMNVSTLELGDSALYLCASSEGQGAHEKLFFGSGTQLSVL.

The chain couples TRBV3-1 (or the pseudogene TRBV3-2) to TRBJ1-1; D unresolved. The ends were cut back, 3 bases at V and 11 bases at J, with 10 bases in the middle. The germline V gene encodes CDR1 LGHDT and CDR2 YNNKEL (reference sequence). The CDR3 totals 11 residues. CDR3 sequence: CASSHASYAFF. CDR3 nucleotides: TGTGCCAGCAGCCACGCGAGTTACGCTTTCTTT.

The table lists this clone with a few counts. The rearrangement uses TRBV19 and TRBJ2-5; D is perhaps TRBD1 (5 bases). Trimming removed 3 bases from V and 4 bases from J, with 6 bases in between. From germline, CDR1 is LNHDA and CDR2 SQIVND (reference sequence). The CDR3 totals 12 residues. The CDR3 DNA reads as TGTGCCAGTAGTATCGACAGAGAGACCCAGTACTTC. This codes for CASSIDRETQYF.

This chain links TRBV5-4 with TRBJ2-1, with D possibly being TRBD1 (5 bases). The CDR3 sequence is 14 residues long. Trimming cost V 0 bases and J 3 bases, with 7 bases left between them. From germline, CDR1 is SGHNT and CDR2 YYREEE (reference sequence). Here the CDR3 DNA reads TGTGCCAGCAGCTTGGCCAGGGACTACAATGAGCAGTTCTTC. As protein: CASSLARDYNEQFF.

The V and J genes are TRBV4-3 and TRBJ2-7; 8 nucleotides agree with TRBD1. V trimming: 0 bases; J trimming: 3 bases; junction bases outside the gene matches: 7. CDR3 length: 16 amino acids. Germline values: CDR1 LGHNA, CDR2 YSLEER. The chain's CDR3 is CASSQESGGWLYEQYF. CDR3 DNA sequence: TGCGCCAGCAGCCAAGAATCAGGGGGCTGGCTCTACGAGCAGTACTTC.

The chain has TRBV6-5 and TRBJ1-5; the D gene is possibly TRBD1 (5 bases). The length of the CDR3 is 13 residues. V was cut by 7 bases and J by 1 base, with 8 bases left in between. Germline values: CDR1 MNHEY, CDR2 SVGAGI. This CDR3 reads CASTGDSNQPQHF. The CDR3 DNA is TGTGCCAGCACGGGGGACAGCAATCAGCCCCAGCATTTT.

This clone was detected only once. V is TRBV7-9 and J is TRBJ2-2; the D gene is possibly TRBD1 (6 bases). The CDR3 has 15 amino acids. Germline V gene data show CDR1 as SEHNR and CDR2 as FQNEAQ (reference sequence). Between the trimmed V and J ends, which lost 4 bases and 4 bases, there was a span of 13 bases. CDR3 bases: TGTGCCAGCAGCTCCGAGGCAGGGGCCACCGGGGAGCTGTTTTTT. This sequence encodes CASSSEAGATGELFF.

The CDR3 sequence is CASSLILLSSYNSPLHF. The CDR3 nucleotides are TGCGCCAGCAGCTTGATCCTCCTGAGCTCCTATAATTCACCCCTCCACTTT. V usage is TRBV5-1 and J usage is TRBJ1-6, with D uncertain. With 1 base removed from V and 0 bases from J, the gap between germline ends came to 11 bases. CDR1 is SGHRS, CDR2 YFSETQ, per germline. The CDR3 is made up of 17 amino acids.

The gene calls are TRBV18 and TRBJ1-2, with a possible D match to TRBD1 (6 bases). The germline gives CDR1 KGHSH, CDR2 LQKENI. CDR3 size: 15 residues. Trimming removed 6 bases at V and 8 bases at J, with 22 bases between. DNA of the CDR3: TGTGCCAGCTCCTCAGCGTATGGGGGCGCTGAGGGCTACACCTTC. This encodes CASSSAYGGAEGYTF.

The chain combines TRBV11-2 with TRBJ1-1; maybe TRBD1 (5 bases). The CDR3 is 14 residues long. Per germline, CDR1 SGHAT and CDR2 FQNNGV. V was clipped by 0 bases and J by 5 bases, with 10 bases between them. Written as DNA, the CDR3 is TGTGCCAGCAGCTTAGACAGGGTACGGACTGAAGCTTTCTTT. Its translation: CASSLDRVRTEAFF. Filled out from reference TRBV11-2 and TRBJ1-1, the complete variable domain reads EAGVAQSPRYKIIEKRQSVAFWCNPISGHATLYWYQQILGQGPKLLIQFQNNGVVDDSQLPKDRFSAERLKGVDSTLKIQPAKLEDSAVYLCASSLDRVRTEAFFGQGTRLTVV.

The CDR3 coding sequence is TGTGCCAGTAGCCGTGGGCCCTTTAACTATGGCTACACCTTC. It specifies CASSRGPFNYGYTF. This sequence joins TRBV19 and TRBJ1-2; D remains ambiguous. Germline values: CDR1 LNHDA, CDR2 SQIVND (reference sequence). V shed 6 bases and J shed 1 base, with 12 bases lying between them. CDR3 length equals 14 residues.

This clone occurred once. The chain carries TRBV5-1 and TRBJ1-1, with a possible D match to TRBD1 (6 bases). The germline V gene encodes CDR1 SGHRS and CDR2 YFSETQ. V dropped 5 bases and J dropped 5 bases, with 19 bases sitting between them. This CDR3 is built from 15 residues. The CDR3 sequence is CASRLAGASETEAFF. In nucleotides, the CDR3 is TGCGCCAGCAGGCTTGCAGGGGCCTCGGAGACTGAAGCTTTCTTT.